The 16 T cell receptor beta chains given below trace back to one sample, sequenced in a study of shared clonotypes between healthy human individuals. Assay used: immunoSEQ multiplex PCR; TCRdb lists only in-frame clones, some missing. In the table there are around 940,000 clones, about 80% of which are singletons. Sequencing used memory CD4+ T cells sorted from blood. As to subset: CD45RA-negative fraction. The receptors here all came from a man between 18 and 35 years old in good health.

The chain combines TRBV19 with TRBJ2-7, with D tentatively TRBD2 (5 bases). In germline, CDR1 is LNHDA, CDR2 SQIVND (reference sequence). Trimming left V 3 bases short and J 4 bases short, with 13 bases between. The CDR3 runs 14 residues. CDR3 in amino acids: CASSIDGGRYEQYF. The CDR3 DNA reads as TGTGCCAGTAGTATCGACGGAGGCCGTTACGAGCAGTACTTC.

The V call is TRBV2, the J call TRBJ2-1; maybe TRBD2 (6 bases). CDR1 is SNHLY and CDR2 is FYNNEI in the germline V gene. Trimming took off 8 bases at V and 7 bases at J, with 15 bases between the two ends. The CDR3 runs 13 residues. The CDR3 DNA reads TGTGCCAGCGGGGGGTGGATTATTAATGAGCAGTTCTTC. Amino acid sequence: CASGGWIINEQFF.

The DNA of the CDR3 is TGCGCCAGCAGCTTAACAGGGGGCCAGCCCCAGCATTTT. It yields the protein CASSLTGGQPQHF. The chain recombines TRBV5-1 with TRBJ1-5; 9 positions match TRBD1. There are 13 residues in the CDR3. Germline CDR1 reads SGHRS; CDR2 reads YFSETQ. With V trimmed by 2 bases and J by 7 bases, 1 base remained unmatched.

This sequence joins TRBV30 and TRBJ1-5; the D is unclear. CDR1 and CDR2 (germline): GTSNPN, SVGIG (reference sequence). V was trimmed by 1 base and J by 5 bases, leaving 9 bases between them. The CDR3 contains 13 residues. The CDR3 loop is CAWSDSMDQPQHF. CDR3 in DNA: TGTGCCTGGAGTGATAGCATGGATCAGCCCCAGCATTTT.

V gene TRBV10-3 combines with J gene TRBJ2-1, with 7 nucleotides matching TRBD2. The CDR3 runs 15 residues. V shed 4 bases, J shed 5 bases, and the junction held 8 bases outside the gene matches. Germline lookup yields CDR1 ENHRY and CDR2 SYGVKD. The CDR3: CAISAVAGPNNEQFF. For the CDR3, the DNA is TGTGCCATCAGTGCAGTAGCGGGCCCCAACAATGAGCAGTTCTTC.

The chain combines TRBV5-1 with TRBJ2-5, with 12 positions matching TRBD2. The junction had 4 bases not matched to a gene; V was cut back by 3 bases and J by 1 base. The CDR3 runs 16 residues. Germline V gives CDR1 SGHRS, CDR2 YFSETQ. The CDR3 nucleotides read TGCGCCAGCAGCTCGGGACTAGCGGGTTCCCAAGAGACCCAGTACTTC. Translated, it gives CASSSGLAGSQETQYF.

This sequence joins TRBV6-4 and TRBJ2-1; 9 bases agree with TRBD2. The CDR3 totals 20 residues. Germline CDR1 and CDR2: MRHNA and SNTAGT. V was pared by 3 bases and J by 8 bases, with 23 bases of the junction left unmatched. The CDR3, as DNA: TGTGCCAGCAGTGATCCCTCCAGCGGGGGGTTCCAAGTGAGTCCCCATGAGCAGTTCTTC. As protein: CASSDPSSGGFQVSPHEQFF.

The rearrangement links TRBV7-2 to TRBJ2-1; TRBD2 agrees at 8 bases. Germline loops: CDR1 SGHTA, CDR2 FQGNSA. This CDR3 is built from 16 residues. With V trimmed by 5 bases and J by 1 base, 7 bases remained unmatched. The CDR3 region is CASSTQAGASYNEQFF. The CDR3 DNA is TGTGCCAGCAGCACCCAAGCGGGAGCGTCCTACAATGAGCAGTTCTTC. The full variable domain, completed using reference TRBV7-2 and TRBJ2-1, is GAGVSQSPSNKVTEKGKDVELRCDPISGHTALYWYRQSLGQGLEFLIYFQGNSAPDKSGLPSDRFSAERTGGSVSTLTIQRTQQEDSAVYLCASSTQAGASYNEQFFGPGTRLTVL.

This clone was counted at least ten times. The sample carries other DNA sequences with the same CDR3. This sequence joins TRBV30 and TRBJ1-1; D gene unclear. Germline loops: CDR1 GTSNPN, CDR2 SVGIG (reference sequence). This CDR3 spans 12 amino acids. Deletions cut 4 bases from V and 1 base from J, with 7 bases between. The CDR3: CAWTLQNTEAFF. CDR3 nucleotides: TGTGCCTGGACCTTACAGAACACTGAAGCTTTCTTT.

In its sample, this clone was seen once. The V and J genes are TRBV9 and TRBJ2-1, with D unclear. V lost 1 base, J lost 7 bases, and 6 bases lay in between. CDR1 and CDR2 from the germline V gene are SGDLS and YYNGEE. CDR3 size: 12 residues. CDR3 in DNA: TGTGCCAGCAGCGTAAAAGGGAATGAGCAGTTCTTC. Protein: CASSVKGNEQFF.

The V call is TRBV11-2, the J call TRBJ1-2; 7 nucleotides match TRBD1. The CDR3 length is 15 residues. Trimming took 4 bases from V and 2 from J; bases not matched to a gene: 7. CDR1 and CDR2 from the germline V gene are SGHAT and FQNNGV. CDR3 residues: CASSYSTGSNYGYTF. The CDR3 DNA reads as TGTGCCAGCAGCTACTCGACAGGGAGCAACTATGGCTACACCTTC.

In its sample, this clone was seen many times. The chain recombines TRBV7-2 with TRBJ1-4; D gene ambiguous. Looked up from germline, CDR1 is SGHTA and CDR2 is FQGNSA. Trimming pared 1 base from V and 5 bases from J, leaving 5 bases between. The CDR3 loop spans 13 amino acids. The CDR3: CASSLGMNEKLFF. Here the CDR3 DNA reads TGTGCCAGCAGCTTAGGGATGAATGAAAAACTGTTTTTT.

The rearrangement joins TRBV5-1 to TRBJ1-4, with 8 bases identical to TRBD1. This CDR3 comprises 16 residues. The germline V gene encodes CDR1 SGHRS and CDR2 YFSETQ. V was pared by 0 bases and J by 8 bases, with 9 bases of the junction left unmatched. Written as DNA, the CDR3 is TGCGCCAGCAGCTTGGCCGTAGGACAGGGTTACGAAAAACTGTTTTTT. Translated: CASSLAVGQGYEKLFF. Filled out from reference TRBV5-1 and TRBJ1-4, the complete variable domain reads KAGVTQTPRYLIKTRGQQVTLSCSPISGHRSVSWYQQTPGQGLQFLFEYFSETQRNKGNFPGRFSGRQFSNSRSEMNVSTLELGDSALYLCASSLAVGQGYEKLFFGSGTQLSVL.

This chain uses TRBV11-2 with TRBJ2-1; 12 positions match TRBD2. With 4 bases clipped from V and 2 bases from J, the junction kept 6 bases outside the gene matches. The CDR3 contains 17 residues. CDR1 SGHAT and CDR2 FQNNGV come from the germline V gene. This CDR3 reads CASSSYRTSGTYNEQFF. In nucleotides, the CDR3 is TGTGCCAGCAGCTCATACAGGACTAGCGGGACCTACAATGAGCAGTTCTTC.

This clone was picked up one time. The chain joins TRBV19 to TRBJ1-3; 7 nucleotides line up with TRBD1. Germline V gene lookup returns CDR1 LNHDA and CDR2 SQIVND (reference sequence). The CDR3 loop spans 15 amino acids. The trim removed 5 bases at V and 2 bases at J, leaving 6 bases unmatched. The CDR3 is CASSVKGAPGNTIYF. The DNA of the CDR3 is TGTGCCAGTAGTGTTAAGGGGGCGCCTGGAAACACCATATATTTT.

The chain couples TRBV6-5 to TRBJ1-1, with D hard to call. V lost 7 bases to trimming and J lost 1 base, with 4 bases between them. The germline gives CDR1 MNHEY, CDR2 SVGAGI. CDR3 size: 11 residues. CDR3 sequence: CASTGNTEAFF. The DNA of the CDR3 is TGTGCCAGCACCGGGAACACTGAAGCTTTCTTT.